The 12 T cell receptor beta chains in this list originate from one sample, sequenced in a study of T cell responses to AZD1222 COVID-19 vaccine. Method: immunoSEQ multiplex PCR; TCRdb's copy keeps in-frame clones and lacks some. This sample has approximately 120,000 clones, with approximately 85% found just once. Specimen: peripheral blood, collected 28 days after the second AZD1222 dose. The receptors shown here come from an adult who received the AZD1222 COVID-19 vaccine.

This chain connects TRBV10-1 to TRBJ1-4; D is uncertain. In germline, CDR1 is WNHNN, CDR2 SYGVQD (reference sequence). Trimming took off 4 bases at V and 7 bases at J, with 10 bases between the two ends. The CDR3 spans 13 residues. CDR3 amino acids: CASSAEAGEKLFF. The CDR3 nucleotides read TGCGCCAGCAGTGCGGAGGCGGGTGAAAAACTGTTTTTT.

The V call is TRBV30, the J call TRBJ1-6, with D unclear. The germline gives CDR1 GTSNPN, CDR2 SVGIG (reference sequence). The V end lost 1 base, the J end lost 10 bases, and 5 bases lay between the germline ends. The CDR3 sequence is 11 residues long. In DNA, the CDR3 is TGTGCCTGGAGTGCGAAATCACCCCTCCACTTT. Amino acids: CAWSAKSPLHF.

This chain joins TRBV6-4 and TRBJ2-3, with 8 bases that match TRBD2. The CDR3 runs 15 residues. CDR1 and CDR2 from the germline V gene are MRHNA and SNTAGT. Trimming took 3 bases from V and 5 from J; bases not matched to a gene: 7. The DNA of the CDR3 is TGTGCCAGCAGTGATGGTAGCGGGGTTGTAGATACGCAGTATTTT. Protein product: CASSDGSGVVDTQYF.

This chain links TRBV11-2 with TRBJ1-2, with D maybe TRBD1 (5 bases). V was clipped by 1 base and J by 2 bases, with 17 bases between them. Germline CDR1 reads SGHAT; CDR2 reads FQNNGV. The CDR3 spans 17 residues. As DNA, the CDR3 is TGTGCCAGCAGCTTAGGATCAAGCGCAGGGAGGAACTATGGCTACACCTTC. Amino acid sequence: CASSLGSSAGRNYGYTF.

The chain combines TRBV3-1 (or the pseudogene TRBV3-2) with TRBJ1-6; D is uncertain. Germline V gene data show CDR1 as LGHDT and CDR2 as YNNKEL (reference sequence). V lost 3 bases and J 6 bases, leaving 9 bases between the germline ends. This CDR3 is built from 14 residues. CDR3: CASSHLGGNSPLHF. The CDR3 DNA reads as TGTGCCAGCAGCCACTTGGGAGGTAATTCACCCCTCCACTTT.

V and J are TRBV11-2 and TRBJ2-2; D not certain. The ends were cut back, 6 bases at V and 1 base at J, with 12 bases in the middle. Germline assignment: CDR1 SGHAT and CDR2 FQNNGV. The CDR3 sequence is 15 residues long. This CDR3 reads CASSLPLLNTGELFF. CDR3 DNA: TGTGCCAGCAGTTTACCCCTGCTGAACACCGGGGAGCTGTTTTTT. The full variable domain, with the rest looked up from reference TRBV11-2 and TRBJ2-2, is EAGVAQSPRYKIIEKRQSVAFWCNPISGHATLYWYQQILGQGPKLLIQFQNNGVVDDSQLPKDRFSAERLKGVDSTLKIQPAKLEDSAVYLCASSLPLLNTGELFFGEGSRLTVL.

This clone was seen once. The rearrangement links TRBV7-7 to TRBJ2-7; 11 nucleotides match TRBD1. The CDR3 contains 15 residues. The germline V gene has CDR1 SSHAT and CDR2 FNYEAQ (reference sequence). Trimming cost V 5 bases and J 2 bases; bases outside gene matches: 5. CDR3 protein: CASSVDRGPTYEQYF. The CDR3 DNA is TGTGCCAGCAGCGTGGACAGGGGGCCGACCTACGAGCAGTACTTC. Based on the CDR3 plus reference TRBV7-7 and TRBJ2-7, the full variable domain is GAGVSQSPRYKVTKRGQDVTLRCDPISSHATLYWYQQALGQGPEFLTYFNYEAQPDKSGLPSDRFSAERPEGSISTLTIQRTEQRDSAMYRCASSVDRGPTYEQYFGPGTRLTVT.

This clone has a handful of counts. The chain couples TRBV7-2 to TRBJ2-2; D possibly corresponds to TRBD2 (6 bases). CDR1 and CDR2 (germline): SGHTA, FQGNSA. Trimming stripped 1 base from V and 0 bases from J, with 9 bases between. This CDR3 region has 16 residues. This CDR3 is CASSLGGGTNTGELFF. In DNA form, the CDR3 reads TGTGCCAGCAGCTTAGGTGGAGGGACGAACACCGGGGAGCTGTTTTTT.

The chain is built from TRBV27 and TRBJ1-5; D uncertain. The length of the CDR3 is 16 residues. V was clipped by 0 bases and J by 1 base, with 10 bases between them. Germline CDR1 MNHEY, CDR2 SMNVEV (reference sequence). For the CDR3, the DNA is TGTGCCAGCAGTTTATCTTGGGAGAGGAGCAATCAGCCCCAGCATTTT. It codes for CASSLSWERSNQPQHF.

The chain recombines TRBV9 with TRBJ1-1, with 11 bases matching TRBD1. V lost 3 bases to trimming and J lost 4 bases; unmatched junction nucleotides: 5. Germline V gives CDR1 SGDLS, CDR2 YYNGEE. This CDR3 is 15 amino acids long. As DNA, the CDR3 is TGTGCCAGCAGCGCAATCGGGACAGGGGGCACTGAAGCTTTCTTT. Its protein is CASSAIGTGGTEAFF.

This chain joins TRBV18 and TRBJ1-5; no firm D call. Germline-derived CDR1 and CDR2 are KGHSH and LQKENI. The CDR3 extends over 14 amino acids. V was shortened by 6 bases and J by 6 bases, with 15 bases between the two germline ends. The CDR3 nucleotides are TGTGCCAGCTCGACCGGGATCGAGGGTCAGCCCCAGCATTTT. Translated: CASSTGIEGQPQHF.

There are a few counts of this clone. The chain uses TRBV6-6 and TRBJ2-7; tentatively, D is TRBD2 (5 bases). The CDR3 extends over 12 amino acids. Trimming took off 9 bases at V and 3 bases at J, with 12 bases between the two ends. Per germline, CDR1 MNHNY and CDR2 SVGAGI (reference sequence). This CDR3 is CASRGRDYEQYF. CDR3 DNA: TGTGCCAGTCGAGGACGGGACTACGAGCAGTACTTC.